This TCR beta chain comes out of a study of blood T cell repertoires in COVID-19. At the level of the study: Donors in the United States, Italy and Spain gave samples during acute or convalescent COVID-19. PBMCs, B-cell-depleted T cells, or T cells were the source of the cDNA or gDNA that made up the material.

As originally analysed: Counts of nucleated cells, estimated from reference gene primer amplification, were obtained. Generated by immunoSEQ multiplex PCR, the TCRdb table keeps only in-frame clones and is missing some. V, J and clone size derive from that table, while D and trimming were established from the DNA sequence. The table includes some 400,000 clones, around 91% detected once. CDR1 and CDR2 (germline): MNHEY, SMNVEV (reference sequence). Trimming took 2 bases from V and 0 from J, leaving 11 bases between them. CDR3 length equals 16 residues. Sequenced sample: peripheral blood. The origin of this receptor is a man aged 18 to 29 with active or convalescent COVID-19. V and J are TRBV27 and TRBJ2-1, with a tentative D call TRBD2 (6 bases). CDR3 nucleotide sequence: TGTGCCAGCAGTTTAGGAGTAGCGGCCTCCTACAATGAGCAGTTCTTC. Translating gives CASSLGVAASYNEQFF.